This T cell receptor (beta chain) was captured in a study of T cell clonality in common variable immunodeficiency (dated by TCRdb to the mid-2010s). The paper's findings and limits, for the study overall: TCRbeta clonality was higher in CVID subjects than in healthy controls (t-test p = 0.018), and the increase was most characteristic of about a third of subjects. Although equal DNA input was used, an average of about 81,820 unique sequences per sample was obtained for controls, compared with about 29,000 for CVID samples. The authors noted that sequencing repertoires of T cell subpopulations would be needed to clarify what caused the increased clonality in CVID. CVID TCRbeta sequences reportedly showed fewer deletions and N-nucleotide insertions and lacked highly modified clones with 13 or more V deletions. CVID subjects shared fewer TCRbeta clones with each other than healthy controls did (p < 0.0001). Patient heterogeneity within the CVID cohort put limits on correlating repertoire features with clinical complications.

Predominantly Caucasian heritage was noted among both the CVID patients and the healthy controls. Heparinized peripheral whole blood samples of about 5 to 8.5 ml were collected from each donor. Genomic DNA from adults with common variable immune deficiency (CVID) and from healthy adult controls was the source for sequencing TCRbeta CDR3 repertoires. There were about 22 healthy adult volunteers in the control group (roughly 12 female and 10 or so male), ranging in age from about 20 to 70 years, with a mean age of around 31. Diluted blood was subjected to density centrifugation over Hypaque 1077 or Ficoll-Paque for isolation of peripheral blood mononuclear cells. Unsorted mononuclear cells served as the source of genomic DNA, which was extracted either by Qiagen column purification or by a centrifugation-based method. On this clone: The antigen it binds to is not known. The observed sequence ends 3 residues before the CDR3 terminus, with the missing tail filled in from the germline J gene.

Including the terminal cysteine and phenylalanine, the CDR3 comprises 13 residues. The DNA shown is the part of the CDR3 that was read: 30 bases, in frame from base 1. In the germline V gene (reference sequence), CDR1 corresponds to SEHNR and CDR2 to FQNEAQ. For sequencing, equivalent amounts of genomic DNA were input from CVID and control samples. For every sample, a 60 bp segment covering the rearranged TCRbeta CDR3 region was amplified and then sequenced. The immunoSEQ assay, a bias-corrected multiplex PCR with high-throughput sequencing, was employed for TCRbeta amplification. Per the source publication's procedure: Each unique nucleotide sequence was treated as a clone and annotated with V, D and J genes, copy number and frequency. Sequences were labeled productive if in frame, and non-productive if out of frame or containing stop codons. As previously described, clonality was calculated on the basis of Shannon's entropy. Mean CDR3 Kyte-Doolittle hydropathy was derived from the predicted amino acid sequences of productive clones. Hierarchical clustering of scaled V gene usage was performed with the R hclust function using Manhattan distance and complete linkage. Clone sharing by CDR3 amino acid sequence was assessed by resampling 12 repertoires per group over 100 rounds. Repertoires were searched for 60 to 80 published EBV-specific and nearly 250 published CMV-specific TCRbeta sequences. A couple of CVID samples yielding fewer than 10,000 sequences were excluded from analysis, leaving approximately 40 CVID repertoires. TCRdb retrieved this table from immuneACCESS and kept in-frame rearrangements only. Not all clones are present; in checked studies, unresolved V genes account for under half, and no reason is known for the remainder. Clonal size and the V and J genes are those of that table, whereas D and trimming came from the DNA. The sample counts 40,000 to 65,000 clones, each observed more than once. The biggest ten clones account for 3% to 3.5% of the sample.

The sample comprised peripheral blood mononuclear cells. The sequence was obtained from a person aged 18 to 69 in good health. The rearranged chain carries TRBV7-9 and TRBJ1-2, with TRBD1 tentatively as D gene (5 bases match). The DNA read from the CDR3 is TGTGCCAGCAGCTTAAATAAGGACACCGGC. It translates to CASSLNKDTG. The whole CDR3 reads CASSLNKDTGYTF.